This TCR beta chain appears in the sequencing data of a study of T cells expressing NK-cell markers. Reanalyzing the 5' RACE reads, TCRdb keeps one entry per CDR3 protein, without DNA. The listing records about 160,000 distinct CDR3 sequences. There are 17 residues in the CDR3. Germline loops: CDR1 SGHAT, CDR2 FQNNGV. The chain is built from TRBV11-2 and TRBJ1-5. Sequencing input: blood T cells: a sorted CD56 or NKG2C T cell subset, CD4+ or CD8+ T cells, or bulk PBMC T cells (not recorded which). The sequence was collected from a woman between 18 and 70 years old in good health. This CDR3 is CASSLEFGRISNQPQHF.